What follows are 20 T cell receptor beta chains derived from one specimen sequenced in a study of cytomegalovirus exposure and HLA in healthy donors (dated by TCRdb to 2015 to 2018). Library method: the immunoSEQ multiplex PCR assay. For the multiplex PCR, a mixture combining 60 forward primers for TCR Vbeta segments and 13 reverse primers for TCR Jbeta segments was used. TCRdb re-hosts the immuneACCESS table, in-frame sequences only. Its copies lack some clones; in the studies checked, an unresolved V gene accounts for under half of them, and the cause for the rest is not known. The sample table holds more than 100,000 clones, of which roughly 79% were seen once. The ten largest clonotypes hold around 1% of the sample. The sample consisted of PBMCs. These receptors were obtained from a male donor in good health and CMV-seronegative.

The genes are TRBV12-5 and TRBJ2-4; perhaps TRBD1 as D (6 bases). The V end lost 5 bases, the J end lost 1 base, and 12 bases lay between the germline ends. Germline V gene lookup returns CDR1 LGHNT and CDR2 FRNRAP. This CDR3 is 15 amino acids long. DNA of the CDR3: TGTGCTAGTGGTCTACTACAGGGTGCCAAAAACATTCAGTACTTC. Protein sequence: CASGLLQGAKNIQYF.

This clone showed up just a few times. This chain connects TRBV5-1 to TRBJ1-5; D is undetermined. In germline, CDR1 is SGHRS, CDR2 YFSETQ. This CDR3 is built from 16 residues. Trimming shortened V by 1 base and J by 1 base, and 12 bases separated the two germline ends. DNA of the CDR3: TGCGCCAGCAGCTTGAATGGACTGGGAAGCAATCAGCCCCAGCATTTT. It codes for CASSLNGLGSNQPQHF.

The rearrangement joins TRBV4-2 to TRBJ1-1, with TRBD1 as a possible D gene (6 bases). Germline V gene sequence: CDR1 LGHNA, CDR2 YNFKEQ. Trimming took off 5 bases at V and 3 bases at J, with 19 bases between the two ends. CDR3 length: 16 amino acids. This CDR3 is CASSYSGGRDHTEAFF. CDR3 bases: TGTGCCAGCAGCTATAGCGGGGGGCGCGATCACACTGAAGCTTTCTTT.

A note on this clone: At one boundary the junction diverges from the germline segment, which might be a read error. CDR3 region: CASSPGLAGGVETQYF. The CDR3 nucleotides read TGTGCTAGCAGTCCCGGACTAGCTGGGGGGGTGGAGACCCAGTACTTC. The chain employs TRBV7-7 and TRBJ2-5; the match to TRBD2 covers 8 bases. Germline V gene lookup returns CDR1 SSHAT and CDR2 FNYEAQ (reference sequence). The CDR3 sequence is 16 residues long.

CDR3 loop: CAWSSQGGWDIQYF. The CDR3 bases are TGTGCCTGGAGTTCCCAGGGGGGCTGGGACATTCAGTACTTC. This rearrangement joins TRBV30 to TRBJ2-4; tentative D call: TRBD1 (7 bases). Germline V gives CDR1 GTSNPN, CDR2 SVGIG (reference sequence). The CDR3 covers 14 residues. Trimming removed 2 bases at V and 8 bases at J, with 16 bases between.

The rearrangement joins TRBV7-2 to TRBJ2-7; D perhaps matches TRBD1 (6 bases). The CDR3 has 12 amino acids. Between the trimmed V and J ends, which lost 1 base and 12 bases, there was a span of 13 bases. Germline V CDR1 and CDR2: SGHTA, FQGNSA. The CDR3 sequence: CASSLGGQKSYF. DNA of the CDR3: TGTGCCAGCAGCTTAGGTGGACAGAAATCGTACTTC.

This sequence joins TRBV5-1 and TRBJ2-7; 12 bases match TRBD1. The trim removed 4 bases at V and 5 bases at J, leaving 7 bases unmatched. This CDR3 has 15 residues. The germline V gene has CDR1 SGHRS and CDR2 YFSETQ. The CDR3 DNA is TGCGCCAGCAGCCCGGGGACAGGGGGCGAGGACGAGCAGTACTTC. Translated, it gives CASSPGTGGEDEQYF.

This clone has more than one count but fewer than ten. The chain couples TRBV6-5 to TRBJ1-1, with TRBD1 matching over 8 bases. Germline V CDR1 and CDR2: MNHEY, SVGAGI. V was clipped by 4 bases and J by 7 bases; unmatched bases: 5. The CDR3 totals 13 residues. The CDR3 is CASSWDRKDEAFF. CDR3 nucleotide sequence: TGTGCCAGCAGTTGGGACAGGAAGGATGAAGCTTTCTTT.

The chain links TRBV4-3 to TRBJ2-1; 8 bases are a match to TRBD1. V shed 6 bases, J shed 7 bases, and the junction held 8 bases outside the gene matches. The CDR3 sequence is 14 residues long. Looked up from germline, CDR1 is LGHNA and CDR2 is YSLEER. Here the CDR3 reads CASSYWDRRNEQFF. The DNA of the CDR3 is TGCGCCAGCAGTTACTGGGACAGGAGGAATGAGCAGTTCTTC.

V gene TRBV19 combines with J gene TRBJ1-2; no clear D. The CDR3 loop spans 12 amino acids. Germline V CDR1 and CDR2: LNHDA, SQIVND (reference sequence). V lost 3 bases and J 14 bases, leaving 16 bases between the germline ends. The CDR3 nucleotides read TGTGCCAGTAGTATTAGCCGGGAAGGGTATACCTTC. It translates to CASSISREGYTF. The full variable domain, its missing parts supplied by reference TRBV19 and TRBJ1-2, is DGGITQSPKYLFRKEGQNVTLSCEQNLNHDAMYWYRQDPGQGLRLIYYSQIVNDFQKGDIAEGYSVSREKKESFPLTVTSAQKNPTAFYLCASSISREGYTFGSGTRLTVV.

This clone was recorded only once. In DNA form, the CDR3 reads TGTGCCAGTAGGAGCCTTGGACAAGGGGGCGATTTCCAGCCCCAGCATTTT. This gives the protein CASRSLGQGGDFQPQHF. The V and J genes are TRBV19 and TRBJ1-5, with 7 bases lining up with TRBD1. CDR3 length: 17 amino acids. Trimming took 6 bases from V and 7 from J; bases not matched to a gene: 18. Germline V gene data show CDR1 as LNHDA and CDR2 as SQIVND (reference sequence).

J is TRBJ1-6 and V is TRBV9, with D tentatively TRBD1 (5 bases). Trimming pared 4 bases from V and 0 bases from J, leaving 8 bases between. This CDR3 has 15 amino acids. Germline V gene data show CDR1 as SGDLS and CDR2 as YYNGEE. This CDR3 reads CASSRGGSYNSPLHF. The CDR3 DNA follows: TGTGCCAGCAGCCGGGGGGGCTCCTATAATTCACCCCTCCACTTT.

This clone occurred a few times. V and J are TRBV6-6 and TRBJ2-7, with D unresolved. Trimming cost V 2 bases and J 7 bases, with 6 bases left between them. This CDR3 is built from 11 residues. The germline V gene has CDR1 MNHNY and CDR2 SVGAGI (reference sequence). This CDR3 reads CASSYSLEQYF. The DNA of the CDR3 is TGTGCCAGCAGTTACAGCTTAGAGCAGTACTTC.

The chain is built from TRBV18 and TRBJ1-5; tentatively, D is TRBD1 (6 bases). Trimming left V 4 bases short and J 2 bases short, with 12 bases between. The CDR3 contains 15 residues. Germline V gene sequence: CDR1 KGHSH, CDR2 LQKENI. The CDR3 region has the DNA TGTGCCAGCTCACGGGGGCACGGCGGCAATCAGCCCCAGCATTTT. Translated, it gives CASSRGHGGNQPQHF.

This clone was counted a single time. The chain employs TRBV10-1 and TRBJ2-1, with a possible D match to TRBD1 (6 bases). V was clipped by 4 bases and J by 9 bases, with 16 bases between them. Germline CDR1 is WNHNN and CDR2 is SYGVQD (reference sequence). This CDR3 has 14 amino acids. CDR3 bases: TGCGCCAGCAGTGCCCGCACAGGGTATGGTGAGCAGTTCTTC. Its translation: CASSARTGYGEQFF.

CDR3 in amino acids: CASSSGQGQRDYGYTF. The CDR3 DNA follows: TGCGCCAGCAGCTCGGGACAGGGCCAGAGAGACTATGGCTACACCTTC. This chain joins TRBV5-1 and TRBJ1-2, with TRBD1 identical over 9 bases. The V segment lost 3 bases and the J segment 3 bases; nucleotides outside the gene matches: 9. CDR1 and CDR2 (germline): SGHRS, YFSETQ. The CDR3 totals 16 residues.

CDR3 nucleotide sequence: TGTGCCAGCAGCTTGGTCGGGAGGAATCAGCCCCAGCATTTT. Encoded protein: CASSLVGRNQPQHF. The chain couples TRBV5-6 to TRBJ1-5; no clear D. The CDR3 contains 14 residues. V lost 0 bases and J lost 4, with 8 bases in between. Per germline, CDR1 SGHDT and CDR2 YYEEEE.

This chain uses TRBV27 with TRBJ1-2, with a weak D call TRBD1 (6 bases). The V and J ends lost 1 base and 8 bases respectively, with 11 bases between them. The CDR3 loop spans 13 amino acids. The germline gives CDR1 MNHEY, CDR2 SMNVEV (reference sequence). DNA for the CDR3: TGTGCCAGCAGTTTATGGCAGGGGCAGGGCTACACCTTC. Protein product: CASSLWQGQGYTF.

In its sample, this clone was seen once. The CDR3 region is CASSLRGYEQYF. CDR3 nucleotides: TGTGCCAGCAGCTTAAGGGGCTACGAGCAGTACTTC. J is TRBJ2-5 and V is TRBV7-9, with D tentatively TRBD1 (5 bases). The end of the DNA aligns better with TRBJ2-7, so the J call may be wrong. CDR1 is SEHNR, CDR2 FQNEAQ, per germline (reference sequence). CDR3 length: 12 amino acids.

V gene TRBV5-4 combines with J gene TRBJ2-1; 15 positions match TRBD2. CDR1 SGHNT and CDR2 YYREEE come from the germline V gene (reference sequence). V was pared by 3 bases and J by 2 bases, with 3 bases of the junction left unmatched. This CDR3 has 17 amino acids. The CDR3 DNA reads as TGTGCCAGCAGCTCCGGGACTAGCGGGGGGACCTACAATGAGCAGTTCTTC. This translates into CASSSGTSGGTYNEQFF. The full variable domain, its missing parts supplied by reference TRBV5-4 and TRBJ2-1, is ETGVTQSPTHLIKTRGQQVTLRCSSQSGHNTVSWYQQALGQGPQFIFQYYREEENGRGNFPPRFSGLQFPNYSSELNVNALELDDSALYLCASSSGTSGGTYNEQFFGPGTRLTVL.